Listed below are T cell receptor beta chains from one sample, sequenced in a study of cytomegalovirus exposure and HLA in healthy donors. Sequenced by immunoSEQ multiplex PCR; TCRdb stores in-frame clones only, minus some. The table lists about 180,000 clones, about four fifths of them singletons. Sample: PBMCs. The source of these receptors is a woman aged 50 to 60 in good health and CMV-seropositive. CDR3s include the opening cysteine and the closing phenylalanine or tryptophan. The D gene is left open where the match is weak. Rows may omit the clone size; those that give it use once, few, many or a size class.

>few|TRBJ1-5|-|TRBV6-6
TGTGCCAGCAGTTACGGGCAGGGTTATAGCAATCAGCCCCAGCATTTT
CASSYGQGYSNQPQHF
>-|TRBJ2-1|TRBD2|TRBV10-3
TGTGCCATCAGTGAGTTTTGGGCAGGAGAGCCCCGGGAGGGCCATATCTATGAGCAGTTCTTC
CAISEFWAGEPREGHIYEQFF
>-|TRBJ2-2|TRBD2|TRBV7-2
TGTGCCAGCAGCTCAGGCGGGAGACGGGCCGGGGAGCTGTTTTTT
CASSSGGRRAGELFF
>-|TRBJ1-1|TRBD1|TRBV5-4
TGTGCCAGCAGATCGCGACAGGGGATCACTGAAGCTTTCTTT
CASRSRQGITEAFF
>-|TRBJ2-5|-|TRBV21-1
TGTGCCAGCAGCTCAAGACAGGAGAGCCCGGAGACCCAGTACTTC
CASSSRQESPETQYF
>-|TRBJ2-5|TRBD2|TRBV9
TGTGCCAGCAGCGTACAACGACCGGGACTAGCGGGGGACCAAGAGACCCGGTACTTC
CASSVQRPGLAGDQETRYF
>-|TRBJ2-5|TRBD2|TRBV5-1
TGCGCCAGCAGCTTGGGGACTAGCCCAGAGACCCAGTACTTC
CASSLGTSPETQYF
>-|TRBJ2-7|TRBD2|TRBV5-1
TGCGCCAGCAGCCAAGGGACTAGAATCTACGAGCAGTACTTC
CASSQGTRIYEQYF
>-|TRBJ1-1|-|TRBV7-2
TGTGCCAGCAGCACGCAGGGGTACACTGAGGCTTTCTTT
CASSTQGYTEAFF
>-|TRBJ2-3|-|TRBV4-3
TGCGCCAGCAGCCAAGAATCGCGCCAGGCAGATACGCAGTATTTT
CASSQESRQADTQYF
>-|TRBJ2-7|TRBD1|TRBV27
TGTGCCAGCAGTTTAGGGGCAGGGGGCGCGGGTGAGCAGTACTTC
CASSLGAGGAGEQYF
>-|TRBJ1-1|-|TRBV7-2
TGTGCCAGCAGCTCGACCCCGGTGAGGGGGGCTTTCTTT
CASSSTPVRGAFF
>-|TRBJ2-5|TRBD1|TRBV11-2
TGTGCCAGCAGCTTAGGGGACAGGGTACAAGAGACCCAGTACTTC
CASSLGDRVQETQYF
>-|TRBJ2-3|TRBD1|TRBV6-5
TGTGCCAGCAGCCCGGACAGGACCTATACGCAGTATTTT
CASSPDRTYTQYF
>-|TRBJ2-1|-|TRBV18
TGTGCCAGCTCCGGGGATCTGGTAAATGAGCAGTTCTTC
CASSGDLVNEQFF
>-|TRBJ2-7|TRBD2|TRBV7-8
TGTGCCAGCAGCTTCGTGCGGGAGGAGCAGTACTTC
CASSFVREEQYF
>-|TRBJ2-3|TRBD1|TRBV7-9
TGTTCCAGCAGCGTCCGGGACAGGGGAACAGATACGCAGTATTTT
CSSSVRDRGTDTQYF
>-|TRBJ1-2|-|TRBV18
TGTGCCAGCTCACCACCGCAGGGCTTGCACTATGGCTACACCTTC
CASSPPQGLHYGYTF
>-|TRBJ2-5|TRBD2|TRBV7-7
TGTGCTAGCAGCTTATACAGCGGGGGGACGGGGACCCAGTACTTC
CASSLYSGGTGTQYF
>-|TRBJ2-2|TRBD2|TRBV28
TGTGCCAGCAGATGGGGCGCGGGAGGTAACACCGGGGAGCTGTTTTTT
CASRWGAGGNTGELFF
>-|TRBJ2-2|-|TRBV6-5
TGTGCCAGCACCCCCGGAAGCGTGAACACCGGGGAGCTGTTTTTT
CASTPGSVNTGELFF
>-|TRBJ2-7|-|TRBV28
TGTGCCAGCAGTTTGGACTCAGACTACGAGCAGTACTTC
CASSLDSDYEQYF
>-|TRBJ2-1|-|TRBV5-4
TGTGCCAGCAGCTTGAGGGGAATCGAGTTGGATGAGCAGTTCTTC
CASSLRGIELDEQFF
>-|TRBJ1-5|-|TRBV19
TGTGCCAGTAGTATAGGAGGATATAGCAATCAGCCCCAGCATTTT
CASSIGGYSNQPQHF
>-|TRBJ2-3|TRBD2|TRBV30
TGTGCCTGGAGTGGGGGCGGGGGTCCAGATACGCAGTATTTT
CAWSGGGGPDTQYF
>-|TRBJ2-1|-|TRBV27
TGTGCCAGCAGTTTGGGGGCCTCCTACAATGAGCAGTTCTTC
CASSLGASYNEQFF
>-|TRBJ2-7|-|TRBV19
TGTGCCAGTAGTATATTTTCCGGGAACGAGCAGTACTTC
CASSIFSGNEQYF
>-|TRBJ2-3|TRBD2|TRBV4-1
TGCGCCAGCAGCCAAGATGGAGCGGGGGGGCCGGCAGATACGCAGTATTTT
CASSQDGAGGPADTQYF
>-|TRBJ1-4|TRBD1|TRBV2
TGTGCCAGCAGTGTGAGAGGACAGGGTAACGAAAAACTGTTTTTT
CASSVRGQGNEKLFF
>few|TRBJ1-2|-|TRBV19
TGTGCCAGTAGTCCCTGGGACATCTATGGCTACACCTTC
CASSPWDIYGYTF
>-|TRBJ2-7|TRBD1|TRBV6-6
TGTGCCAGCAGGAGGGACAGCAACTACGAGCAGTACTTC
CASRRDSNYEQYF
>few|TRBJ2-3|TRBD1|TRBV2
TGTGCCAGCAGCAGACAGGGGTCGTCGGCAGATACGCAGTATTTT
CASSRQGSSADTQYF
>few|TRBJ2-1|TRBD2|TRBV5-4
TGTGCCAGCAGCCGGACTAGCGGGGGGGACAATGAGCAGTTCTTC
CASSRTSGGDNEQFF
>few|TRBJ2-5|TRBD2|TRBV7-2
TGTGCCAGCAGTCTCGGACTAGCGGGATCACAAGAGACCCAGTACTTC
CASSLGLAGSQETQYF
>-|TRBJ2-5|TRBD2|TRBV5-1
TGCGCCAGCAGCTTGGCCGGGGGGGCGGAAGGTGGAGAGACCCAGTACTTC
CASSLAGGAEGGETQYF
>-|TRBJ1-6|-|TRBV28
TGTGCCAGCAGTTTCGGGGATTCACCCCTCCACTTT
CASSFGDSPLHF
>-|TRBJ1-6|-|TRBV7-9
TGTGCCAGCAGCTTAGCGCGAGGTTCAGCGACTAATTCACCCCTCCACTTT
CASSLARGSATNSPLHF
>-|TRBJ1-1|-|TRBV5-4
TGTGCCAGCAGGACAGACGTCCCTAACCTGAACACTGAAGCTTTCTTT
CASRTDVPNLNTEAFF
>-|TRBJ2-7|-|TRBV7-9
TGTGCCAGCAGCTTAGTTGGTGGGAGCTACGAGCAGTACTTC
CASSLVGGSYEQYF
>few|TRBJ2-2|-|TRBV25-1
TGTGCCAGCAGTGGGACAGCCACCGGGGAGCTGTTTTTT
CASSGTATGELFF
>-|TRBJ2-2|-|TRBV5-5
TGTGCCAGCAGCTTGGTCTCGAACACCGGGGAGCTGTTTTTT
CASSLVSNTGELFF
>-|TRBJ2-2|TRBD1|TRBV7-8
TGTGCCAGCAGCGTTTACCGGGACAGGGGGCCTAACACCGGGGAGCTGTTTTTT
CASSVYRDRGPNTGELFF
>-|TRBJ2-3|TRBD2|TRBV29-1
TGCAGCGTTTTCGCTAGCGGTCTCACAGATACGCAGTATTTT
CSVFASGLTDTQYF
>-|TRBJ2-2|-|TRBV7-3
TGTGCCAGCAGCCAGCCCGCGACAGCCTCGAACACCGGGGAGCTGTTTTTT
CASSQPATASNTGELFF
>-|TRBJ1-5|-|TRBV27
TGTGCCAGCAAGGGCGGACAGTATAGCAATCAGCCCCAGCATTTT
CASKGGQYSNQPQHF
>-|TRBJ1-4|-|TRBV29-1
TGCAGCGTTGAAGGCGGGCAGGAGGTTGAAAAACTGTTTTTT
CSVEGGQEVEKLFF
>once|TRBJ2-5|TRBD2|TRBV6-6
TGTGCCAGCAGTTACTCCCCTAGCGGGGGAGAGACCCAGTACTTC
CASSYSPSGGETQYF